Following are 20 T cell receptor beta chains from one sample sequenced in a study of T cell responses to AZD1222 COVID-19 vaccine. Sequencing used immunoSEQ multiplex PCR; TCRdb keeps in-frame clones, though not all of them. Counted here are about 21,000 clones, roughly 82% occurring once; the ten biggest clones make up approximately 45%. The sequences come from peripheral blood, collected on day 0 of AZD1222 vaccination. Receptor source: an adult in good health.

The rearrangement uses TRBV2 and TRBJ2-3, with TRBD2 identical over 8 bases. The ends lost 9 bases at V and 0 bases at J; junction bases unmatched: 11. The CDR3 loop spans 16 amino acids. From germline, CDR1 is SNHLY and CDR2 FYNNEI. DNA of the CDR3: TGTGCCAGTATTTACTTAGCGGGGACTAGCACAGATACGCAGTATTTT. Its translation is CASIYLAGTSTDTQYF.

The chain has TRBV21-1 and TRBJ1-6. TRBV21-1 is shown as a pseudogene. This CDR3 spans 19 amino acids. CDR3 coding DNA: TGTGCCAGCAGCAAAGTGATCGGGGGGAGTAATGTAGTTGATTCACCCCTCCACTTT. Its protein product is CASSKVIGGSNVVDSPLHF.

The CDR3, as DNA: TGTGCCAGCAGGGCCGGGGGGCCCACTGAAGCTTTCTTT. Translating it yields CASRAGGPTEAFF. This sequence joins TRBV2 and TRBJ1-1, with D perhaps TRBD1 (6 bases). The V and J ends lost 6 bases and 4 bases respectively, with 12 bases between them. Germline CDR1 and CDR2: SNHLY and FYNNEI. The CDR3 spans 13 residues.

The chain employs TRBV6-5 and TRBJ2-5; 8 positions match TRBD2. This CDR3 region has 13 residues. The trim removed 10 bases at V and 2 bases at J, leaving 6 bases unmatched. Per the germline V gene, CDR1 is MNHEY and CDR2 is SVGAGI. CDR3 protein: CATSRGGQETQYF. The CDR3 DNA reads as TGTGCCACCAGCCGGGGGGGACAAGAGACCCAGTACTTC.

The chain has TRBV11-3 and TRBJ2-7; 12 bases match TRBD2. Per the germline V gene, CDR1 is SGHNT and CDR2 is YENEEA. This CDR3 is 14 amino acids long. V lost 7 bases, J lost 5 bases, and 6 bases stayed unmatched. The CDR3 is CASTLTSGSHEQYF. DNA of the CDR3: TGTGCCAGCACCCTGACTAGCGGGAGCCACGAGCAGTACTTC. The full variable domain, its missing parts supplied by reference TRBV11-3 and TRBJ2-7, is EAGVVQSPRYKIIEKKQPVAFWCNPISGHNTLYWYLQNLGQGPELLIRYENEEAVDDSQLPKDRFSAERLKGVDSTLKIQPAELGDSAVYLCASTLTSGSHEQYFGPGTRLTVT.

There are a few counts of this clone. J is TRBJ1-6 and V is TRBV27; 7 bases match TRBD1. The CDR3 runs 15 residues. The J segment lost 8 bases and the V segment lost 4 bases, leaving 8 bases of the junction unmatched. The germline V gene has CDR1 MNHEY and CDR2 SMNVEV (reference sequence). The CDR3 reads CASSSIGQDYSPLHF. As DNA, the CDR3 is TGTGCCAGCAGTTCAATAGGACAGGACTATTCACCCCTCCACTTT.

The chain employs TRBV6-5 and TRBJ2-7, with TRBD2 matching 11 bases. Germline-derived CDR1 and CDR2 are MNHEY and SVGAGI. V lost 6 bases to trimming and J lost 4 bases; unmatched junction nucleotides: 5. The CDR3 runs 14 residues. The CDR3 DNA is TGTGCCAGCAGGCCACTAGCGGGGGTATACGAGCAGTACTTC. Amino acids: CASRPLAGVYEQYF.

V gene TRBV9 combines with J gene TRBJ2-7; D ambiguous. V was trimmed by 0 bases and J by 1 base, leaving 8 bases between them. This CDR3 has 14 amino acids. The germline V gene has CDR1 SGDLS and CDR2 YYNGEE. The CDR3 sequence: CASSVDVESYEQYF. The CDR3 DNA follows: TGTGCCAGCAGCGTAGATGTGGAATCCTACGAGCAGTACTTC.

This clone was counted a few times. The CDR3 nucleotides are TGTGCCACCAAGGTGGGGGACACAGATACGCAGTATTTT. Its protein is CATKVGDTDTQYF. The chain has TRBV24-1 and TRBJ2-3; D assignment may be TRBD1 or TRBD2 (5 bases each). Germline V CDR1 and CDR2: KGHDR, SFDVKD. The germline V and J ends were trimmed by 8 bases and 2 bases, with 10 bases remaining between them. This CDR3 contains 13 residues.

The genes are TRBV7-2 and TRBJ2-1; 8 nucleotides match TRBD1. CDR3 length: 15 amino acids. V shed 2 bases, J shed 8 bases, and the junction held 8 bases outside the gene matches. CDR1 is SGHTA and CDR2 is FQGNSA in the germline V gene. The CDR3 is CASSLSGTGWDEQFF. CDR3 coding DNA: TGTGCCAGCAGCTTATCCGGGACAGGCTGGGATGAGCAGTTCTTC.

This rearrangement joins TRBV4-3 to TRBJ2-3; 7 bases align to TRBD2. The CDR3 is 16 amino acids. Germline values: CDR1 LGHNA, CDR2 YSLEER. The J segment lost 6 bases and the V segment lost 2 bases, leaving 11 bases of the junction unmatched. The CDR3 region has the DNA TGCGCCAGCAGCCAATCATCTTTGGCGGGAGCGGATACGCAGTATTTT. Its translation is CASSQSSLAGADTQYF.

The V and J genes are TRBV4-1 and TRBJ1-1, with 9 positions matching TRBD1. The V segment lost 4 bases and the J segment 2 bases; nucleotides outside the gene matches: 2. CDR3 length equals 14 residues. The germline CDR1 and CDR2 sequences are MGHRA and YSYEKL. The CDR3 DNA is TGCGCCAGCAGCCCGACAGGGGGTAACACTGAAGCTTTCTTT. Translated: CASSPTGGNTEAFF.

This chain joins TRBV11-2 and TRBJ2-1, with D possibly TRBD2 on 6 matching bases. V was clipped by 3 bases and J by 4 bases, with 7 bases between them. The CDR3 is 13 residues long. Germline CDR1 is SGHAT and CDR2 is FQNNGV. DNA of the CDR3: TGTGCCAGCAGCTTGGAGGGGTACAATGAGCAGTTCTTC. This sequence encodes CASSLEGYNEQFF. The whole variable domain, remainder taken from reference TRBV11-2 and TRBJ2-1, is EAGVAQSPRYKIIEKRQSVAFWCNPISGHATLYWYQQILGQGPKLLIQFQNNGVVDDSQLPKDRFSAERLKGVDSTLKIQPAKLEDSAVYLCASSLEGYNEQFFGPGTRLTVL.

This chain joins TRBV6-6 and TRBJ1-3; the D is unclear. The CDR3 sequence is 16 residues long. V was cut by 0 bases and J by 2 bases, with 11 bases left in between. Germline V gene lookup returns CDR1 MNHNY and CDR2 SVGAGI (reference sequence). The CDR3 is CASSYSAGAAGNTIYF. The CDR3 bases are TGTGCCAGCAGTTACTCGGCAGGCGCAGCTGGAAACACCATATATTTT.

V gene TRBV9 combines with J gene TRBJ2-1; D is uncertain. This CDR3 region has 14 residues. CDR1 SGDLS and CDR2 YYNGEE come from the germline V gene. Between the trimmed V and J ends, which lost 0 bases and 5 bases, there was a span of 9 bases. In DNA form, the CDR3 reads TGTGCCAGCAGCGTAGAAAGCAGAAACAATGAGCAGTTCTTC. Its protein product is CASSVESRNNEQFF.

The sample holds a few counts of this clone. The V and J genes are TRBV11-3 and TRBJ2-3; the D gene is possibly TRBD1 (6 bases). Per germline, CDR1 SGHNT and CDR2 YENEEA. Trimming removed 3 bases from V and 4 bases from J, with 11 bases in between. This CDR3 is 14 amino acids long. The DNA of the CDR3 is TGTGCCAGCAGCTTGAGCAGGGGTTCAGATACGCAGTATTTT. It codes for CASSLSRGSDTQYF.

The CDR3: CASSQGLDSLYEQYF. CDR3 DNA sequence: TGTGCCAGCAGCCAAGGTTTGGACAGCCTATACGAGCAGTACTTC. The chain employs TRBV3-1 (or the pseudogene TRBV3-2) and TRBJ2-7; D might be TRBD1 (6 bases). Trimming cost V 1 base and J 4 bases, with 14 bases left between them. Germline CDR1 and CDR2: LGHDT and YNNKEL (reference sequence). The CDR3 loop spans 15 amino acids.

The chain employs TRBV30 and TRBJ2-7, with 10 bases fitting TRBD2. The germline gives CDR1 GTSNPN, CDR2 SVGIG (reference sequence). After removal of 4 bases from V and 0 bases from J, the junction contained 9 bases not matched to a gene. The CDR3 totals 16 residues. This CDR3 is CAWIPGTSAYSYEQYF. In DNA, the CDR3 is TGTGCCTGGATCCCCGGGACTAGCGCCTACTCCTACGAGCAGTACTTC.

The V and J genes are TRBV30 and TRBJ1-1; 7 bases are shared with TRBD1. The CDR3 is 14 residues long. The V gene's germline CDR1 is GTSNPN and CDR2 SVGIG (reference sequence). V gave up 3 bases and J gave up 1 base; unmatched junction bases: 5. CDR3 DNA sequence: TGTGCCTGGAGCCTGGGACAGCCGAACACTGAAGCTTTCTTT. Protein: CAWSLGQPNTEAFF.

The V call is TRBV27, the J call TRBJ1-4; D is perhaps TRBD1 (5 bases). CDR1 and CDR2 (germline): MNHEY, SMNVEV (reference sequence). CDR3 length equals 16 residues. The V end was cut by 6 bases, the J end by 4 bases, with 18 bases between. CDR3 sequence reads: CASRDHLGADNEKLFF. DNA for the CDR3: TGTGCCAGCAGGGACCACCTAGGGGCAGATAATGAAAAACTGTTTTTT.